These 30 T cell receptor beta chains came from one sample sequenced in a study of PD-1 blockade in mismatch repair-deficient tumors (dated by TCRdb to 2016 to 2017). The library was obtained by the immunoSEQ multiplex PCR assay. TCRdb stores this immuneACCESS table with in-frame sequences only. Part of the clones is absent; in the studies checked, under half of the shortfall reflects unresolved V genes, and no reason is known for the rest. This sample holds tens of thousands of clones; around 84% were observed only once. The leading ten clones occupy 2.5% to 3.5% of the sample. The time point tag for this specimen amounts to: peripheral blood before pembrolizumab. The material sequenced was PBMCs, taken before pembrolizumab treatment. These receptors came from an adult with mismatch repair-deficient cancer.

About this clone: Other DNA sequences from this sample encode an identical CDR3 as well. The V call is TRBV30, the J call TRBJ2-3; TRBD2 is a possible D gene (6 bases). Trimming shortened V by 2 bases and J by 0 bases, and 12 bases separated the two germline ends. CDR1 and CDR2 from the germline V gene are GTSNPN and SVGIG (reference sequence). The CDR3 is made up of 15 amino acids. CDR3: CAWSPIGTSTDTQYF. The CDR3 DNA reads as TGTGCCTGGAGTCCTATCGGGACTAGCACAGATACGCAGTATTTT.

The chain is built from TRBV6-6 and TRBJ1-3; the D gene is possibly TRBD1 (6 bases). The CDR3 spans 15 residues. V lost 5 bases and J 4 bases, leaving 15 bases between the germline ends. CDR1 and CDR2 from the germline V gene are MNHNY and SVGAGI (reference sequence). The CDR3 here is CASSLTLTGGNTIYF. The CDR3 DNA reads as TGTGCCAGCAGTCTGACTCTGACAGGAGGAAACACCATATATTTT.

The chain links TRBV7-3 to TRBJ2-2; 8 nucleotides agree with TRBD2. Per germline, CDR1 SGHTA and CDR2 FQGTGA. The ends lost 3 bases at V and 3 bases at J; junction bases unmatched: 9. The length of the CDR3 is 17 residues. The DNA for the CDR3 is TGTGCCAGCAGCTTGGGGTGGCTAGCGGGCGACACCGGGGAGCTGTTTTTT. As protein: CASSLGWLAGDTGELFF.

This chain connects TRBV5-4 to TRBJ1-4; the match to TRBD1 covers 7 bases. Germline assignment: CDR1 SGHNT and CDR2 YYREEE (reference sequence). This CDR3 comprises 14 residues. After removal of 5 bases from V and 8 bases from J, the junction contained 9 bases not matched to a gene. The CDR3 region is CASSLKGAEEKLFF. The CDR3, as DNA: TGTGCCAGCAGTCTGAAGGGGGCTGAGGAAAAACTGTTTTTT.

This clone came up once. The chain carries TRBV10-2 and TRBJ2-2, with 8 bases identical to TRBD2. This CDR3 is built from 18 residues. V shed 8 bases and J 5 bases; nucleotides not matched to a gene: 19. Germline CDR1 WSHSY, CDR2 SAAADI. The CDR3 sequence: CASVGLGASGSKTGELFF. The CDR3, as DNA: TGCGCCAGCGTGGGATTAGGGGCGAGCGGGAGTAAAACCGGGGAGCTGTTTTTT.

The chain joins TRBV28 to TRBJ1-6; the D is unclear. The CDR3 has 13 amino acids. Per the germline V gene, CDR1 is MDHEN and CDR2 is SYDVKM. Trimming removed 7 bases at V and 8 bases at J, with 12 bases between. CDR3 DNA sequence: TGTGCCAGCAACGGCGGGCCCTATTCACCCCTCCACTTT. Residues: CASNGGPYSPLHF.

The V gene is TRBV2, the J gene TRBJ1-2; D gene uncertain. CDR1 and CDR2 from the germline V gene are SNHLY and FYNNEI. V was shortened by 2 bases and J by 4 bases, with 5 bases between the two germline ends. There are 12 residues in the CDR3. The CDR3: CASSELSYGYTF. DNA for the CDR3: TGTGCCAGCAGTGAACTGAGCTATGGCTACACCTTC. The full variable domain, in which reference TRBV2 and TRBJ1-2 provide the parts outside the CDR3, is EPEVTQTPSHQVTQMGQEVILRCVPISNHLYFYWYRQILGQKVEFLVSFYNNEISEKSEIFDDQFSVERPDGSNFTLKIRSTKLEDSAMYFCASSELSYGYTFGSGTRLTVV.

The chain uses TRBV28 and TRBJ2-7, with D possibly TRBD2 on 6 matching bases. The CDR3 extends over 14 amino acids. CDR1 is MDHEN and CDR2 is SYDVKM in the germline V gene. The ends were cut back, 5 bases at V and 3 bases at J, with 14 bases in the middle. CDR3 bases: TGTGCCAGCAGTCCGGACTACTCCCTCTACGAGCAGTACTTC. Translating it yields CASSPDYSLYEQYF. Filled out from reference TRBV28 and TRBJ2-7, the complete variable domain reads DVKVTQSSRYLVKRTGEKVFLECVQDMDHENMFWYRQDPGLGLRLIYFSYDVKMKEKGDIPEGYSVSREKKERFSLILESASTNQTSMYLCASSPDYSLYEQYFGPGTRLTVT.

The chain is built from TRBV10-1 and TRBJ1-1; D is unresolved. CDR3 length: 14 residues. CDR1 is WNHNN, CDR2 SYGVQD, per germline (reference sequence). V lost 5 bases to trimming and J lost 6 bases, with 16 bases between them. In nucleotides, the CDR3 is TGCGCCAGCAGTCCGTCCATGGAGGGCGCTGAAGCTTTCTTT. Its protein product is CASSPSMEGAEAFF.

V usage is TRBV7-3 and J usage is TRBJ2-2; unclear D gene. The germline V gene encodes CDR1 SGHTA and CDR2 FQGTGA. This CDR3 contains 17 residues. Trimming shortened V by 1 base and J by 0 bases, and 12 bases separated the two germline ends. The CDR3, as DNA: TGTGCCAGCAGCTTAAGAGGCATTACCTCGAACACCGGGGAGCTGTTTTTT. Amino acids: CASSLRGITSNTGELFF.

CDR3 sequence (DNA): TGTGCCAGCAGTTTTATACTTTCCTCCTACAATGAGCAGTTCTTC. Protein product: CASSFILSSYNEQFF. The chain couples TRBV28 to TRBJ2-1; D remains ambiguous. The CDR3 runs 15 residues. V was trimmed by 3 bases and J by 0 bases, leaving 9 bases between them. Germline CDR1 MDHEN, CDR2 SYDVKM.

CDR3 nucleotide sequence: TGTGCCAGCAGCGTAGTCTTGGGACAGGGCGACGCTGGCTACACCTTC. Protein sequence: CASSVVLGQGDAGYTF. The rearrangement links TRBV9 to TRBJ1-2; 9 positions agree with TRBD1. Unmatched junction bases numbered 10, after V lost 0 bases and J lost 7 bases. Per the germline V gene, CDR1 is SGDLS and CDR2 is YYNGEE. The CDR3 consists of 16 residues.

V usage is TRBV28 and J usage is TRBJ2-1; 10 bases are shared with TRBD2. The junction had 10 bases not matched to a gene; V was cut back by 7 bases and J by 13 bases. This CDR3 has 13 residues. Germline V gene sequence: CDR1 MDHEN, CDR2 SYDVKM. This CDR3 is CASTRGLAVAQFF. The DNA for the CDR3 is TGTGCCAGCACCCGAGGACTAGCGGTTGCACAGTTCTTC.

The V and J genes are TRBV25-1 and TRBJ1-1; TRBD1 aligns across 9 bases. Germline V gene sequence: CDR1 MGHDK, CDR2 SYGVNS. The CDR3 loop spans 15 amino acids. V lost 2 bases to trimming and J lost 8 bases; unmatched junction nucleotides: 9. CDR3 in amino acids: CASSEIGGQGAEAFF. The CDR3, as DNA: TGTGCCAGCAGTGAAATAGGGGGACAGGGAGCGGAAGCTTTCTTT.

The chain has TRBV13 and TRBJ2-3, with 14 positions matching TRBD2. The CDR3 contains 17 residues. Germline V CDR1 and CDR2: PRHDT, FYEKMQ (reference sequence). J was trimmed by 1 base and V by 6 bases; bases with no gene match: 6. The CDR3 here is CASSFRLAGGGTDTQYF. The DNA for the CDR3 is TGTGCCAGCAGTTTTAGACTAGCGGGAGGGGGCACAGATACGCAGTATTTT.

In DNA, the CDR3 is TGTGCCAGCAGGGCTGGACAGGGAAATGGCTACACCTTC. Its protein product is CASRAGQGNGYTF. The genes are TRBV6-1 and TRBJ1-2; 8 bases fit TRBD1. The CDR3 contains 13 residues. The germline V gene has CDR1 MNHNS and CDR2 SASEGT. V trimming: 6 bases; J trimming: 6 bases; junction bases outside the gene matches: 6.

J is TRBJ2-6 and V is TRBV2, with TRBD1 matching 8 bases. Germline V gene sequence: CDR1 SNHLY, CDR2 FYNNEI. The ends lost 4 bases at V and 1 base at J; junction bases unmatched: 15. CDR3 length: 20 residues. The CDR3 coding sequence is TGTGCCAGCAGTGGGGCCCGTCCAGGGGGCGCAGTATCTGGGGCCAACGTCCTGACTTTC. Translated, it gives CASSGARPGGAVSGANVLTF. The variable domain in full, with the rest retrieved from reference TRBV2 and TRBJ2-6, is EPEVTQTPSHQVTQMGQEVILRCVPISNHLYFYWYRQILGQKVEFLVSFYNNEISEKSEIFDDQFSVERPDGSNFTLKIRSTKLEDSAMYFCASSGARPGGAVSGANVLTFGAGSRLTVL.

The chain employs TRBV7-9 and TRBJ2-1; tentatively, D is TRBD2 (6 bases). Germline CDR1 reads SEHNR; CDR2 reads FQNEAQ (reference sequence). With 6 bases removed from V and 0 bases from J, the gap between germline ends came to 12 bases. The CDR3 contains 15 residues. The chain's CDR3 is CASSLGLSSYNEQFF. CDR3 DNA: TGTGCCAGCAGTCTGGGACTTAGCTCCTACAATGAGCAGTTCTTC.

The chain is built from TRBV15 and TRBJ2-7; 9 bases match TRBD2. The germline V gene has CDR1 LNHNV and CDR2 YYDKDF (reference sequence). This CDR3 region has 16 residues. The V segment lost 0 bases and the J segment 2 bases; nucleotides outside the gene matches: 5. The CDR3 sequence is CATSREDRGRAYEQYF. The CDR3 DNA sequence: TGTGCCACCAGCAGAGAAGATCGCGGGAGGGCCTACGAGCAGTACTTC.

The CDR3 coding sequence is TGTGCCAGCAGCTTAACACGGGAGCCCACAGATACGCAGTATTTT. As protein: CASSLTREPTDTQYF. The chain combines TRBV7-3 with TRBJ2-3, with D tentatively TRBD2 (6 bases). The CDR3 loop spans 15 amino acids. Germline lookup yields CDR1 SGHTA and CDR2 FQGTGA. Trimming took off 0 bases at V and 2 bases at J, with 9 bases between the two ends.

The V and J genes are TRBV5-1 and TRBJ2-7; D is perhaps TRBD1 (5 bases). From germline, CDR1 is SGHRS and CDR2 YFSETQ. This CDR3 region has 13 residues. V gave up 7 bases and J gave up 3 bases, with 14 bases separating them. CDR3 bases: TGCGCCAGCGAAACAGGTTATGGCTACGAGCAGTACTTC. Encoded protein: CASETGYGYEQYF.

This chain connects TRBV11-1 to TRBJ2-4; weak D call: TRBD1 (6 bases). Germline V gene lookup returns CDR1 SGHAT and CDR2 FQDESV (reference sequence). The ends were cut back, 3 bases at V and 1 base at J, with 7 bases in the middle. This CDR3 has 14 amino acids. The CDR3 region has the DNA TGTGCCAGCAGCTTGCAGGGGGCCAAAAACATTCAGTACTTC. Amino acid sequence: CASSLQGAKNIQYF.

J is TRBJ1-1 and V is TRBV7-2, with D tentatively TRBD1 (5 bases). The germline gives CDR1 SGHTA, CDR2 FQGNSA. There are 14 residues in the CDR3. V shed 3 bases and J shed 4 bases, with 12 bases lying between them. The CDR3 bases are TGTGCCAGCAGCTTTACGGGGGGTTCCACTGAAGCTTTCTTT. Its protein product is CASSFTGGSTEAFF.

The chain combines TRBV18 with TRBJ2-7, with TRBD1 matching 8 bases. Germline trimming cut 2 bases from V and 3 bases from J; bases unmatched to any gene: 18. This CDR3 is built from 19 residues. CDR1 is KGHSH and CDR2 is LQKENI in the germline V gene. CDR3 amino acids: CASSPSLGYARTGFYEQYF. The CDR3 DNA reads TGTGCCAGCTCACCAAGCTTGGGGTATGCTAGGACAGGGTTCTACGAGCAGTACTTC.

This chain uses TRBV6-6 with TRBJ2-1; TRBD2 is a possible D gene (6 bases). Per germline, CDR1 MNHNY and CDR2 SVGAGI (reference sequence). The CDR3 sequence is 13 residues long. Trimming stripped 6 bases from V and 5 bases from J, with 11 bases between. CDR3 sequence: CASRIGTHNEQFF. The CDR3 DNA sequence: TGTGCCAGCAGAATCGGGACTCACAATGAGCAGTTCTTC.

The chain couples TRBV18 to TRBJ1-4; 7 nucleotides match TRBD1. V gave up 4 bases and J gave up 0 bases; unmatched junction bases: 8. CDR1 KGHSH and CDR2 LQKENI come from the germline V gene. This CDR3 has 17 residues. DNA for the CDR3: TGTGCCAGCTCACTTACGGGACAGATTCCAACTAATGAAAAACTGTTTTTT. Translating it yields CASSLTGQIPTNEKLFF. The full variable domain, completed using reference TRBV18 and TRBJ1-4, is NAGVMQNPRHLVRRRGQEARLRCSPMKGHSHVYWYRQLPEEGLKFMVYLQKENIIDESGMPKERFSAEFPKEGPSILRIQQVVRGDSAAYFCASSLTGQIPTNEKLFFGSGTQLSVL.

This clone appeared a few times. This rearrangement joins TRBV6-6 to TRBJ1-4; the D is unclear. The CDR3 spans 13 residues. CDR1 is MNHNY, CDR2 SVGAGI, per germline (reference sequence). Trimming took off 7 bases at V and 11 bases at J, with 17 bases between the two ends. The CDR3 loop is CASTEPGAGKLFF. CDR3 in DNA: TGTGCCAGCACCGAGCCGGGTGCTGGGAAACTGTTTTTT.

This clone was seen a single time. V usage is TRBV6-6 and J usage is TRBJ2-7; TRBD2 matches 8 bases. There are 16 residues in the CDR3. J gave up 2 bases and V 6 bases, and 12 bases lay outside the gene matches. CDR1 is MNHNY, CDR2 SVGAGI, per germline (reference sequence). CDR3 amino acids: CASSSGVGGGPYEQYF. DNA for the CDR3: TGTGCCAGCAGCTCCGGTGTGGGCGGGGGGCCCTACGAGCAGTACTTC.

J is TRBJ1-5 and V is TRBV10-3; D gene unclear. CDR1 and CDR2 (germline): ENHRY, SYGVKD. This CDR3 has 13 residues. V shed 0 bases and J shed 4 bases, with 4 bases lying between them. The CDR3 reads CAISESLNQPQHF. CDR3 nucleotides: TGTGCCATCAGTGAGTCGTTAAATCAGCCCCAGCATTTT.

This chain links TRBV6-1 with TRBJ1-2, with D unresolved. CDR1 and CDR2 (germline): MNHNS, SASEGT. V lost 2 bases and J lost 3, with 4 bases in between. CDR3 length: 12 residues. The CDR3 nucleotides are TGTGCCAGCAGTGAAACTGACTATGGCTACACCTTC. Translation: CASSETDYGYTF.